These 20 T cell receptor beta chains share one sample of origin, sequenced in a study of blood T cell repertoires in COVID-19 (dated by TCRdb to the early 2020s). Libraries were constructed by the immunoSEQ multiplex PCR assay. TCRdb provides this immuneACCESS table in a form limited to in-frame rearrangements. Some clones are lacking; in checked studies, under half of them reflect an unresolved V gene, and why the rest are absent is not known. The sample contains approximately 200,000 clones, 75% to 85% of them found a single time. The ten largest make up 7.4% of the sample. Sequencing used peripheral blood. All receptors derive from a woman in her forties or fifties with acute or convalescent COVID-19.

The rearrangement uses TRBV18 and TRBJ2-1; no firm D call. V was shortened by 0 bases and J by 5 bases, with 5 bases between the two germline ends. The CDR3 consists of 13 residues. Germline CDR1 is KGHSH and CDR2 is LQKENI. DNA of the CDR3: TGTGCCAGCTCACCACCGGGCGACAATGAGCAGTTCTTC. Its translation is CASSPPGDNEQFF.

The chain combines TRBV5-6 with TRBJ2-3; D is unclear. Germline loops: CDR1 SGHDT, CDR2 YYEEEE. Trimming pared 1 base from V and 0 bases from J, leaving 12 bases between. This CDR3 has 16 amino acids. The CDR3 DNA sequence: TGTGCCAGCAGCTTGTTGGCGGTCGCTAGCACAGATACGCAGTATTTT. Protein product: CASSLLAVASTDTQYF.

The chain employs TRBV7-2 and TRBJ2-2; 7 positions match TRBD2. J was trimmed by 0 bases and V by 5 bases; bases with no gene match: 3. CDR1 and CDR2 from the germline V gene are SGHTA and FQGNSA. CDR3 size: 15 residues. CDR3 residues: CASSAGLTNTGELFF. CDR3 coding DNA: TGTGCCAGCAGCGCGGGACTAACGAACACCGGGGAGCTGTTTTTT.

The chain joins TRBV3-1 (or the pseudogene TRBV3-2) to TRBJ2-1; 11 bases are a match to TRBD2. After removal of 3 bases from V and 10 bases from J, the junction contained 8 bases not matched to a gene. This CDR3 has 15 residues. Germline assignment: CDR1 LGHDT and CDR2 YNNKEL (reference sequence). The chain's CDR3 is CASSQLAGGVREQFF. The CDR3 DNA follows: TGTGCCAGCAGCCAGCTAGCGGGAGGAGTAAGGGAGCAGTTCTTC.

Only one count was recorded for this clone. V gene TRBV28 combines with J gene TRBJ1-2; 7 bases map to TRBD1. CDR3 length equals 11 residues. J was trimmed by 12 bases and V by 8 bases; bases with no gene match: 9. From germline, CDR1 is MDHEN and CDR2 SYDVKM. CDR3 coding DNA: TGTGCCAGCCGAAGCTACAGGGGCGACACCTTC. It yields the protein CASRSYRGDTF.

The V and J genes are TRBV11-1 and TRBJ1-6; 8 bases are shared with TRBD1. The CDR3 consists of 13 residues. V was clipped by 8 bases and J by 6 bases; unmatched bases: 3. Germline V gives CDR1 SGHAT, CDR2 FQDESV (reference sequence). CDR3 DNA: TGTGCCAGCGCACAGGGGGGTAATTCACCCCTCCACTTT. This encodes CASAQGGNSPLHF.

With respect to this clone: One end of the junction is discordant with germline, which a read error may explain. V gene TRBV19 combines with J gene TRBJ1-5; 9 bases agree with TRBD1. The V gene's germline CDR1 is LNHDA and CDR2 SQIVND (reference sequence). The CDR3 loop spans 15 amino acids. CDR3 sequence reads: CASTIQGADNQPQHF. The CDR3 nucleotides are TGTGCCAGTACTATACAGGGGGCCGACAATCAGCCCCAGCATTTT.

This clone has a single count. This chain joins TRBV2 and TRBJ2-3; D perhaps matches TRBD1 (5 bases). V shed 7 bases and J shed 4 bases, with 12 bases lying between them. The CDR3 length is 13 residues. In germline, CDR1 is SNHLY, CDR2 FYNNEI. The CDR3 bases are TGTGCCAGCACCCAGGGCTGGGCAGATACGCAGTATTTT. Its translation: CASTQGWADTQYF.

The chain joins TRBV7-2 to TRBJ2-5; D possibly corresponds to TRBD1 (5 bases). Germline CDR1 SGHTA, CDR2 FQGNSA. The CDR3 is 18 amino acids. Trimming stripped 5 bases from V and 4 bases from J, with 26 bases between. The chain's CDR3 is CASSPNLDSTTRRETQYF. The CDR3 DNA reads as TGTGCCAGCAGCCCCAACTTAGACAGCACTACACGGAGAGAGACCCAGTACTTC. The full variable domain, in which reference TRBV7-2 and TRBJ2-5 provide the parts outside the CDR3, is GAGVSQSPSNKVTEKGKDVELRCDPISGHTALYWYRQSLGQGLEFLIYFQGNSAPDKSGLPSDRFSAERTGGSVSTLTIQRTQQEDSAVYLCASSPNLDSTTRRETQYFGPGTRLLVL.

The chain employs TRBV6-5 and TRBJ2-5; D gene ambiguous. The CDR3 sequence is 13 residues long. Per germline, CDR1 MNHEY and CDR2 SVGAGI. With 4 bases removed from V and 1 base from J, the gap between germline ends came to 7 bases. For the CDR3, the DNA is TGTGCCAGCAGTTTCGGGTTCCAAGAGACCCAGTACTTC. Its protein product is CASSFGFQETQYF.

J is TRBJ2-7 and V is TRBV28; TRBD2 matches 8 bases. Germline V lookup: CDR1 MDHEN, CDR2 SYDVKM. The V and J ends lost 5 bases and 8 bases, in that order; junction bases with no gene match: 14. The CDR3 runs to 15 residues. The CDR3 loop is CASSLSGGGFGKQYF. CDR3 nucleotide sequence: TGTGCCAGCAGTCTAAGCGGGGGAGGGTTCGGCAAGCAGTACTTC.

Comment on this clone: At one boundary the junction diverges from the germline segment, which might be a read error. The J gene is TRBJ1-2, the V gene TRBV19; D possibly corresponds to TRBD1 (6 bases). The CDR3 is 13 residues long. Germline CDR1 reads LNHDA; CDR2 reads SQIVND (reference sequence). The CDR3 bases are TGTGCCAGTAGACCGGACAGTAACGATGGCTACACCTTC. Its protein is CASRPDSNDGYTF.

This chain links TRBV4-2 with TRBJ2-3, with D unclear. V was clipped by 2 bases and J by 2 bases, with 11 bases between them. The germline V gene encodes CDR1 LGHNA and CDR2 YNFKEQ. CDR3 length: 15 residues. The CDR3 spells CASSQRTIHTDTQYF. The CDR3 DNA is TGTGCCAGCAGCCAACGAACAATACACACAGATACGCAGTATTTT.

The chain links TRBV9 to TRBJ1-3, with D uncertain. Trimming stripped 0 bases from V and 0 bases from J, with 7 bases between. The CDR3 sequence is 15 residues long. Germline values: CDR1 SGDLS, CDR2 YYNGEE. The CDR3 DNA is TGTGCCAGCAGCGTAGAAGGGAGCTCTGGAAACACCATATATTTT. Translation gives CASSVEGSSGNTIYF.

The V and J genes are TRBV19 and TRBJ1-5; no firm D call. There are 12 residues in the CDR3. Germline assignment: CDR1 LNHDA and CDR2 SQIVND (reference sequence). Trimming removed 1 base at V and 6 bases at J, with 4 bases between. CDR3 sequence: CASSIVSQPQHF. CDR3 DNA sequence: TGTGCCAGTAGTATAGTTAGTCAGCCCCAGCATTTT.

This clone has only a few counts. The chain is built from TRBV6-2 or TRBV6-3 and TRBJ1-5; 10 positions agree with TRBD1. This CDR3 comprises 18 residues. CDR1 is MNHEY, CDR2 SVGEGT, per germline. The junction had 9 bases not matched to a gene; V was cut back by 4 bases and J by 0 bases. CDR3 sequence reads: CASSSPGQGSFSNQPQHF. The CDR3 nucleotides are TGTGCCAGCAGTTCACCGGGACAGGGGTCTTTTAGCAATCAGCCCCAGCATTTT.

V usage is TRBV7-2 and J usage is TRBJ1-5; D not resolved. Trimming removed 7 bases from V and 0 bases from J, with 13 bases in between. The CDR3 contains 15 residues. The germline V gene has CDR1 SGHTA and CDR2 FQGNSA. The CDR3 region has the DNA TGTGCCAGCACCGTGATTACGAGTAGCAATCAGCCCCAGCATTTT. This codes for CASTVITSSNQPQHF.

The gene calls are TRBV24-1 and TRBJ2-3; D remains unclear. CDR3 size: 12 residues. V lost 9 bases and J 10 bases, leaving 16 bases between the germline ends. CDR1 and CDR2 from the germline V gene are KGHDR and SFDVKD. CDR3 loop: CATGQGSEAQYF. DNA for the CDR3: TGTGCCACCGGCCAAGGATCCGAGGCGCAGTATTTT.

The chain joins TRBV12-3 or TRBV12-4 to TRBJ2-1; 11 nucleotides align to TRBD1. CDR3 length equals 13 residues. The V and J ends lost 8 bases and 9 bases, in that order; junction bases with no gene match: 6. The DNA for the CDR3 is TGTGCCAGCGACGGACAGGGGGCAGGTGAGCAGTTCTTC. This sequence encodes CASDGQGAGEQFF.

The sample holds one count of this clone. The chain links TRBV27 to TRBJ2-7; 10 bases fit TRBD1. CDR3 length: 16 amino acids. Germline V gene sequence: CDR1 MNHEY, CDR2 SMNVEV (reference sequence). Germline trimming cut 1 base from V and 4 bases from J; bases unmatched to any gene: 7. The CDR3 nucleotides read TGTGCCAGCAGTTTATTGGCCGGACAGGGGGTTTACGAGCAGTACTTC. It yields the protein CASSLLAGQGVYEQYF.